This TCR beta chain was identified in a study of identical twins (dated by TCRdb to about 2016). Describing the broader study: The study deep-sequenced TCR alpha and beta repertoires from monozygotic twins, unrelated adults of various ages and cord blood to test whether fetal clonotypes persist. Replicate twin experiments were performed at different times using different library preparation protocols to rule out contamination.

Overall results and qualifications from the work: Abundant cord blood beta clonotypes had fewer insertions, young adult naive repertoires showed a similar but weaker trend, and memory repertoires showed no such trend. Out-of-frame TCR alpha sequences shared between twins showed an excess of low generation-probability sequences compared with coincidental sharing between unrelated individuals. Because the same donors could not be followed over many years, the conclusions relied on cross-sectional statistical analysis. The excess sharing between twins in beta out-of-frame sequences was weaker because fewer shared sequences reduced the signal-to-noise ratio. In monozygotic twins, recombination models systematically underestimated out-of-frame TCR alpha sharing, but the models matched the sharing seen between unrelated individuals. Invariant T cells such as MAIT and iNKT could partly confound zero-insertion analyses, although diverse VJ usage argued against such confounding for most clonotypes.

Libraries were constructed by 5' RACE. The data were produced on an Illumina HiSeq 2000. Template switching introduced a universal primer binding site; the final cDNA contained a unique molecular identifier, enabling accurate counting of TCR cDNA molecules. First-strand cDNA for TCR alpha and beta chains was synthesized from specific primers in the conserved constant-segment region. To control for contamination, every cDNA library carried two barcodes: a SMART-Mk sample barcode plus Illumina barcodes. Two successive PCR steps introduced TruSeq adapter sequences along with Illumina sample barcodes. TCR alpha and beta cDNA libraries were sequenced on the Illumina HiSeq platform with custom primers. The study's processing was this. MiGEC was used to process raw reads and extract unique molecular identifiers, and MiXCR was used to find CDR3 positions. Recombination models were inferred per individual with the repgenHMM and IGoR tools using an EM algorithm. Shared clonotypes were analyzed with the tcR package in R, and sharing was normalized by the product of cloneset sizes. Out-of-frame nonproductive sequences were analyzed to study raw recombination free of thymic and clonal selection effects. In TCRdb, the public reads were trimmed at Q25 with fastp and aligned with MiXCR, with productive beta chains retained. Each CDR3 protein appears once, grouped with its most common genes and DNA. TCRdb assigned the V and J calls; the authors' analysis was not used. The sample data list roughly 570,000 distinct CDR3 sequences, and more than 9% of these were observed just once. The ten top clones hold around 3.2% of the sample.

All donors were healthy Caucasians. Three pairs of female monozygotic twins, all aged roughly 18 to 30 years, made up the twin cohort. Peripheral blood mononuclear cells were the source from which RNA for the TCR libraries was isolated. This clonotype was recorded at least ten times. Its antigen is unknown. Nothing much larger sits one base from this clone, and base qualities are not available. Spanning cysteine to phenylalanine, the CDR3 consists of 12 amino acids. CDR3 DNA only is kept here, 36 bases in frame from base 1. Looking up the germline V gene yields CDR1 SQVTM and CDR2 ANQGSEA. V is reduced by 5 bases and J by 4 bases, leaving a spacing of 11 bases between them. A further study also used this sample, focusing on yellow fever vaccine responses in identical twins. The second source states: The authors reported that the T cell response to vaccination in identical twins appeared partly convergent and partly personalized. In the study, vaccine-responding T cell clones were precisely tracked in identical twins.

The sequenced sample was PBMCs. The receptor chain draws on TRBV29-1 and TRBJ1-2; the D gene is perhaps TRBD1, on 6 matching bases. The sequence was collected from a woman aged 18-35 years in good health. The CDR3 loop reads CSVSRGAYGYTF. The nucleotide sequence is TGCAGCGTTAGTAGGGGGGCCTATGGCTACACCTTC.